A single sample gave rise to the 9 T cell receptor beta chains below, sequenced in a study of cytomegalovirus exposure and HLA in healthy donors. Libraries were prepared by immunoSEQ multiplex PCR; TCRdb keeps only in-frame clonotypes and omits some of them. The table lists more than 300,000 clones, roughly 85% of them singletons. Sequencing used PBMCs. The receptors derive from a woman aged 18-29 years in good health and CMV-seronegative.

The chain carries TRBV7-9 and TRBJ2-3, with D possibly matching TRBD1 (8 bases). There are 17 residues in the CDR3. Germline V gene lookup returns CDR1 SEHNR and CDR2 FQNEAQ (reference sequence). Between the trimmed V and J ends, which lost 1 base and 5 bases, there was a span of 19 bases. The CDR3 is CASSLGSQNRGGDTQYF. For the CDR3, the DNA is TGTGCCAGCAGCTTAGGCTCCCAGAACAGGGGGGGAGATACGCAGTATTTT.

The chain combines TRBV6-1 with TRBJ2-6; D is uncertain. The CDR3 length is 16 residues. Looked up from germline, CDR1 is MNHNS and CDR2 is SASEGT. V was trimmed by 1 base and J by 0 bases, leaving 7 bases between them. Here the CDR3 DNA reads TGTGCCAGCAGTGAAGAATCAGGCTCTGGGGCCAACGTCCTGACTTTC. Its protein is CASSEESGSGANVLTF.

V is TRBV9 and J is TRBJ1-3; 9 bases map to TRBD1. V was clipped by 0 bases and J by 5 bases; unmatched bases: 6. The CDR3 is 16 amino acids. Germline V lookup: CDR1 SGDLS, CDR2 YYNGEE. In DNA, the CDR3 is TGTGCCAGCAGCGTAGAGGGACAGGGTTACCGAAACACCATATATTTT. Its protein product is CASSVEGQGYRNTIYF.

The V gene is TRBV5-1, the J gene TRBJ1-4; D remains unclear. V was pared by 4 bases and J by 10 bases, with 23 bases between. Germline assignment: CDR1 SGHRS and CDR2 YFSETQ. The CDR3 contains 16 residues. The CDR3 DNA sequence: TGCGCCAGCAGCCCCGACTACATTGGGGATTATGGAAAACTGTTTTTT. It translates to CASSPDYIGDYGKLFF.

The rearrangement joins TRBV15 to TRBJ1-4, with D possibly TRBD1 on 5 matching bases. Between the trimmed V and J ends, which lost 2 bases and 8 bases, there was a span of 12 bases. The CDR3 runs to 14 residues. Germline values: CDR1 LNHNV, CDR2 YYDKDF (reference sequence). CDR3 sequence reads: CATSRPGRGEKLFF. The CDR3 DNA reads as TGTGCCACCAGCAGACCTGGTCGGGGGGAAAAACTGTTTTTT.

This chain uses TRBV15 with TRBJ1-2; 7 bases line up with TRBD1. Germline V gene sequence: CDR1 LNHNV, CDR2 YYDKDF (reference sequence). The CDR3 spans 14 residues. The junction had 3 bases not matched to a gene; V was cut back by 5 bases and J by 0 bases. CDR3 in DNA: TGTGCCACCAGCGGGACAGCCTCTAACTATGGCTACACCTTC. Its protein product is CATSGTASNYGYTF.

This chain uses TRBV4-1 with TRBJ1-1; D is possibly TRBD1 (5 bases). In germline, CDR1 is MGHRA, CDR2 YSYEKL. The CDR3 totals 16 residues. Trimming took 0 bases from V and 5 from J, leaving 16 bases between them. The chain's CDR3 is CASSQDQEGRRTEAFF. DNA for the CDR3: TGCGCCAGCAGCCAAGATCAGGAGGGACGCAGGACTGAAGCTTTCTTT.

The V and J genes are TRBV28 and TRBJ1-2; a weak D match, TRBD1 (5 bases). CDR3 length: 20 residues. In germline, CDR1 is MDHEN, CDR2 SYDVKM. Trimming removed 4 bases from V and 13 bases from J, with 40 bases in between. CDR3 sequence: CASSSSGASPGIYGYLGLTF. Written as DNA, the CDR3 is TGTGCCAGCAGTTCCTCTGGGGCCTCCCCAGGGATCTATGGCTACCTTGGTCTCACCTTC.

This clone has more than one count but fewer than ten. The chain uses TRBV2 and TRBJ1-2; D is uncertain. The CDR3 runs to 15 residues. Germline lookup yields CDR1 SNHLY and CDR2 FYNNEI. The V and J ends lost 1 base and 2 bases respectively, with 11 bases between them. The CDR3 DNA follows: TGTGCCAGCAGTGAAGACAGATCTCCCAACTATGGCTACACCTTC. This codes for CASSEDRSPNYGYTF.